This TCR beta chain was captured by sequencing in a study of response to subunit inactivated influenza vaccine. General observations from the study: Few new T cells, the authors suggested, are recruited by each seasonal influenza vaccination.

To note about this clonotype: Its specificity is not known.

TCRdb re-derived calls from the RT-PCR reads in MiXCR, one entry per CDR3 protein. The sample holds roughly 500,000 distinct CDR3 sequences, 16% seen once. The germline V gene has CDR1 LNHNV and CDR2 YYDKDF (reference sequence). This CDR3 region has 15 residues. The V end was cut by 3 bases, the J end by 1 base, with 12 bases between. The TCR was taken from a man between 50 and 69 years old who received an inactivated influenza vaccine. The V gene is TRBV15, the J gene TRBJ1-1; tentative D call: TRBD1 (5 bases). The starting material was CD4+ T cells sorted from PBMCs, obtained 23 to 25 months after vaccination. This CDR3 is CATSRQPQGNTEAFF. CDR3 DNA: TGTGCCACCAGCAGGCAGCCCCAGGGGAACACTGAAGCTTTCTTT.